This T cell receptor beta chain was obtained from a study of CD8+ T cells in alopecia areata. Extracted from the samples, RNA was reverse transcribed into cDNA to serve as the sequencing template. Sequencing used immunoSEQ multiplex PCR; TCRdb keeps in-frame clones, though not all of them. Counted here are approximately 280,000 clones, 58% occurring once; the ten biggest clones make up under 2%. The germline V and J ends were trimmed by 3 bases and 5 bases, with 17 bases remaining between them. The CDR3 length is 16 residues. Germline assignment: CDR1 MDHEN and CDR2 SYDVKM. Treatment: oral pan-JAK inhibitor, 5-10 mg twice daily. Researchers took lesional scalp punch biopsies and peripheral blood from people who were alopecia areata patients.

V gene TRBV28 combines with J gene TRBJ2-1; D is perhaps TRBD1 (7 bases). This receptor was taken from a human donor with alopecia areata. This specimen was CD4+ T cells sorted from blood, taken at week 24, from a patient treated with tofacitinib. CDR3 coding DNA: TGTGCCAGCAGTTTCAGAAGACAGGGAGGAGACAATGAGCAGTTCTTC. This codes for CASSFRRQGGDNEQFF.